The rows below give T cell receptor beta chains drawn from one sample of a study of regulatory T cells in long-lasting Graves disease. TCRdb independently ran MiXCR on the multiplex PCR reads; one entry per CDR3 protein. The data hold 580,000 or so distinct CDR3 sequences, with around 16% observed a single time. The same sample was also used in a study of T cells in Graves' hyperthyroidism and ophthalmopathy.

The sample was peripheral blood mononuclear cells (PBMCs), taken at new diagnosis, from a patient treated with antithyroid drugs. The receptors shown here come from a man aged 18-30 years with Graves disease. Each CDR3 is given with its conserved first and last residue. The order of the fields is J gene, D gene, clone size, CDR3 length, V gene, CDR3 DNA, CDR3 protein. D genes are given only for firm matches. Size is omitted from some rows. Given values are once, few, many or a class for expanded clones.

>TRBJ2-1|-|-|12|TRBV12-5
TGTGCTAGTAGACTAGAGGCGAATGAGCAGTTCTTC
CASRLEANEQFF
>TRBJ1-1|TRBD1|many|13|TRBV12-3/TRBV12-4
TGTGCCAGCAGTCGAAGGGGGCTCACTGAAGCTTTCTTT
CASSRRGLTEAFF
>TRBJ2-6|-|-|18|TRBV20-1
TGCAGTGCTAGAGATTGGGGGGTGCGGGACTCTGGGGCCAACGTCCTGACTTTC
CSARDWGVRDSGANVLTF
>TRBJ2-7|-|many|14|TRBV6-2/TRBV6-3
TGTGCCAGCAGTGGAGGGACACTACCCTACGAGCAGTACTTC
CASSGGTLPYEQYF
>TRBJ1-1|-|-|15|TRBV19
TGTGCCAGTAGCCTGACGACAGCCCCGTTGACCGGAGCTTTCTTT
CASSLTTAPLTGAFF
>TRBJ2-1|TRBD2|-|14|TRBV20-1
TGCAGTGCGGACCGACTAGCCCTAAACAATGAGCAGTTCTTC
CSADRLALNNEQFF
>TRBJ2-7|TRBD2|many|15|TRBV6-1
TGTGCCAGCAGTCCTACAGAGGGAGGGTGGTACGAGCAGTACTTC
CASSPTEGGWYEQYF
>TRBJ2-3|TRBD2|-|13|TRBV20-1
TGCCCCAGGCGGGAGGCCCTTGGGGATACGCAGTATTTT
CPRREALGDTQYF
>TRBJ2-1|-|-|12|TRBV10-3
TGTGCCATCAGCGCCCTCGGAAAACAGCAGTTCTTC
CAISALGKQQFF
>TRBJ2-1|TRBD1|few|15|TRBV5-1
TGCGCCAGCAGCTGGGAGACAGGGTCCTACAATGAGCAGTTCTTC
CASSWETGSYNEQFF
>TRBJ1-1|-|-|15|TRBV5-4
TGTACCAGCAGCCCCGCAGCGACCAAGAACACTGAAGCTTTCTTT
CTSSPAATKNTEAFF
>TRBJ1-6|TRBD1|-|16|TRBV5-5
TGTGCCAGCAGCAAGGACAGGGGGCGCGATAATTCACCCCTCCACTTT
CASSKDRGRDNSPLHF
>TRBJ2-1|TRBD2|-|17|TRBV2
TGTGCCACCCCGGGACTAGCGGGAGATTGGACCTACAATGAGCAGTTCTTC
CATPGLAGDWTYNEQFF
>TRBJ1-1|TRBD1|many|13|TRBV29-1
TGCAGCGTACAGGGGCGTCTGGACACTGAAGCTTTCTTT
CSVQGRLDTEAFF
>TRBJ2-7|-|few|13|TRBV12-3/TRBV12-4
TGTGCCAGCAGTAGGGGGTTTCCCTACGAGCAGTACTTC
CASSRGFPYEQYF
>TRBJ1-2|-|-|13|TRBV27
TGTGCCAGCAGTTCCTCGCCAGGGAGTAGCTACACCTTC
CASSSSPGSSYTF
>TRBJ2-7|TRBD2|many|13|TRBV3-1
TGTGCCAGCAGCCAAGTGGAGCGGGACCTCGAGTACTTC
CASSQVERDLEYF
>TRBJ1-1|TRBD1|many|15|TRBV5-1
TGCGCCAGCAGCCGACAGGGACGGCGTGACACTGAAGCTTTCTTT
CASSRQGRRDTEAFF
>TRBJ2-7|-|-|15|TRBV4-2
TGTGCCAGCAGCCAAGCGTGGACGGGAGTGGACGAGCAGTACTTC
CASSQAWTGVDEQYF
>TRBJ2-7|-|few|15|TRBV19
TGTGCCAGTAGTATAGGTGGGCCCGGGGGCTACGAGCAGTACTTC
CASSIGGPGGYEQYF
>TRBJ2-5|TRBD1|-|16|TRBV14
TGTGCCAGCAGCCCGCTTTTCCGGGACAGGGGAGAGACCCAGTACTTC
CASSPLFRDRGETQYF
>TRBJ2-1|-|-|13|TRBV14
TGTGCCAGCAGCCAAGACAGGGGTAATGAGCAGTTCTTC
CASSQDRGNEQFF
>TRBJ2-5|-|few|14|TRBV4-1
TGCGCCAGCAGCCAGATGGGGGCTAAAGAGACCCAGTACTTC
CASSQMGAKETQYF
>TRBJ2-2|-|-|16|TRBV5-1
TGCGCCAGCACCGCTTGGCAGGGGCTGGACACCGGGGAGCTGTTTTTT
CASTAWQGLDTGELFF
>TRBJ2-1|-|few|13|TRBV5-1
TGCGCCAGCAGCTTGGTCCTGGACAATGAGCAGTTCTTC
CASSLVLDNEQFF
>TRBJ2-1|TRBD2|-|16|TRBV29-1
TGCAGCGTTGAACGGGGGCTAGCGGGAGTTCACGGTGAGCAGTTCTTC
CSVERGLAGVHGEQFF
>TRBJ2-5|-|few|14|TRBV27
TGTGCCACCTCTCCGAGGGCTACCCAGGGGACCCAGTACTTC
CATSPRATQGTQYF
>TRBJ2-2|-|-|15|TRBV11-3
TGTGCCAGCAGCTTAAGAGGGACGAACACCGGGGAGCTGTTTTTT
CASSLRGTNTGELFF
>TRBJ2-7|-|-|13|TRBV19
TGTGCCGCTAGTATCGGGGGTGACTACGAGCAGTACTTC
CAASIGGDYEQYF
>TRBJ1-1|-|many|15|TRBV5-1
TGCGCCAGCAGCCCGAGCAGTCGCTTGAACACTGAAGCTTTCTTT
CASSPSSRLNTEAFF
>TRBJ2-1|TRBD1|many|13|TRBV7-3
TGTGCCAGCGGGGGACAGGTTTACAATGAGCAGTTCTTC
CASGGQVYNEQFF
>TRBJ2-5|-|many|14|TRBV9
TGTGCCAGCAGCGTATCTCAGGGCCAAGAGACCCAGTACTTC
CASSVSQGQETQYF
>TRBJ1-1|-|many|14|TRBV3-1
TGTGCCAGCAAACCCGGGACCGGGGACACTGAAGCTTTCTTT
CASKPGTGDTEAFF
>TRBJ1-3|-|-|19|TRBV15
TGTGCCACCAGCAGAGATGACCGTTTCAGGTTCACCTCTGGAAACACCATATATTTT
CATSRDDRFRFTSGNTIYF
>TRBJ2-3|-|many|13|TRBV7-2
TGTGCCAACCGAGGACTTAGCACAGATACGCAGTATTTT
CANRGLSTDTQYF
>TRBJ1-4|-|-|16|TRBV14
TGTGCCAGCAGCCAAGCCCCGGGGTCCAGCTTTGAAAAACTGTTTTTT
CASSQAPGSSFEKLFF
>TRBJ1-6|TRBD1|-|15|TRBV29-1
TGCAGCGTTAGCGGGGGCGACAGGGGGAATTCACCCCTCCACTTT
CSVSGGDRGNSPLHF
>TRBJ1-5|-|few|13|TRBV7-3
TGTGCCAGCAGCCCCATTAACTATCAGCCCCAGCATTTT
CASSPINYQPQHF
>TRBJ2-7|TRBD1|-|14|TRBV20-1
TGCAGTGCTAGGCGACAGGGGGAGATCTACGAGCAGTACTTC
CSARRQGEIYEQYF
>TRBJ1-2|-|many|17|TRBV11-2
TGTGCCAGCAGCTTAGCTATTGGGGGCGAGGAGAACTATGGCTACACCTTC
CASSLAIGGEENYGYTF
>TRBJ2-7|-|few|14|TRBV12-3/TRBV12-4
TGTGCCAGCAGCACTCACCGTACAGAGGCGCCGCATAACTTC
CASSTHRTEAPHNF
>TRBJ2-7|TRBD2|many|16|TRBV6-2/TRBV6-3
TGTGCCAGCAGTTTCTTACTAGCGGGAGTTCACCACGAGCAGTACTTC
CASSFLLAGVHHEQYF
>TRBJ1-1|-|few|12|TRBV6-2/TRBV6-3
TGTGCCAGCAAACAAGGGGGGAGTGAAGCTTTCTTT
CASKQGGSEAFF
>TRBJ2-3|-|many|13|TRBV12-3/TRBV12-4
TGTGCCAGCAGCTCCCTAGCAGGAGATACGCAGTATTTT
CASSSLAGDTQYF
>TRBJ1-1|TRBD1|many|13|TRBV27
TGTGCCAGCAGTTTATCTTGGGACAGGGCGGCTTTCTTT
CASSLSWDRAAFF